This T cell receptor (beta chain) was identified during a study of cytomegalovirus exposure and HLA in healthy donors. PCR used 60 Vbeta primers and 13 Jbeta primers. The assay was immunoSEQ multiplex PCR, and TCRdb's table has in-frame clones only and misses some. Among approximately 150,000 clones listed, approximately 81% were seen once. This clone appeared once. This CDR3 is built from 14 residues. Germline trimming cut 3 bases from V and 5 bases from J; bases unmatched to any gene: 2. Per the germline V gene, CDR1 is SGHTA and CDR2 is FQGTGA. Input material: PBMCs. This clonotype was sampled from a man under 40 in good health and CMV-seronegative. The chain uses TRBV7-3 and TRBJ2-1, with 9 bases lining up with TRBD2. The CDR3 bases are TGTGCCAGCAGCTTGACTAGCGGTCACAATGAGCAGTTCTTC. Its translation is CASSLTSGHNEQFF.